These T cell receptor beta chains were read from a single sample in a study of blood T cell repertoires in COVID-19. Sequencing used immunoSEQ multiplex PCR; TCRdb keeps in-frame clones, though not all of them. The sample contains 66,000 or so clones, around three quarters of which appear only once. Sequenced input: peripheral blood. The source of these receptors is a human donor in a cohort sampled during active COVID-19. Each CDR3 is given with its conserved first and last residue. The D gene is left open where the match is weak. Expanded clones are given a class, and other clones once, few, many or no size at all.

j_call d_call v_call clone_size cdr3_nt cdr3_aa
TRBJ1-1 TRBD1 TRBV28 NA TGTGCCAGCAGTCCCGGACAGGGGGCGAACACTGAAGCTTTCTTT CASSPGQGANTEAFF
TRBJ2-1 TRBD2 TRBV25-1 NA TGTGCCAGCAGTGAAACAGGACTAGCCCACAATGAGCAGTTCTTC CASSETGLAHNEQFF
TRBJ2-7 TRBD1 TRBV6-1 NA TGTGCCAGCAGTGTATTGGGACAGGGAAATTTATACGAGCAGTACTTC CASSVLGQGNLYEQYF
TRBJ2-5 NA TRBV6-1 once TGTGCCAGCAGTGAGGCGGGGCGAGAGACCCAGTACTTC CASSEAGRETQYF
TRBJ1-1 NA TRBV20-1 NA TGCAGTGCTAGTGGGGGCAGGGGAAACACTGAAGCTTTCTTT CSASGGRGNTEAFF
TRBJ2-2 TRBD2 TRBV15 NA TGTGCCACCAGCCGCCGGGGACTAGCGGGAGTAAACACCGGGGAGCTGTTTTTT CATSRRGLAGVNTGELFF
TRBJ1-1 NA TRBV18 NA TGTGCCAGCTCACCACCGAATGCAGGGCGAGACACTGAAGCTTTCTTT CASSPPNAGRDTEAFF
TRBJ2-5 TRBD2 TRBV7-9 once TGTGCCAGCAGCTTACACGAATTTACGGGGAGCGGGGGGACCCAGTACTTC CASSLHEFTGSGGTQYF
TRBJ2-7 TRBD1 TRBV6-5 NA TGTGCCACCACGGGGACAGGGGGGTACGAGCAGTACTTC CATTGTGGYEQYF
TRBJ1-1 TRBD1 TRBV6-2/TRBV6-3 NA TGTGCCAGCAGTTTCCGGGACAGGGGCCTTAACACTGAAGCTTTCTTT CASSFRDRGLNTEAFF
TRBJ2-7 NA TRBV12-2 NA TGTGCAAGTCGCTTAGCGCAAGAGGGAGTCGGATGCGAGCAGTACTTC CASRLAQEGVGCEQYF
TRBJ2-2 TRBD2 TRBV19 NA TGTGCCAGTAGTATAGTCGAGACTAGCGGGAGTCAGAACACCGGGGAGCTGTTTTTT CASSIVETSGSQNTGELFF
TRBJ2-1 TRBD2 TRBV10-3 NA TGTGCCTCCGTTAGCGGGTCAGGAGGCAATGAGCAGTTCTTC CASVSGSGGNEQFF
TRBJ1-6 NA TRBV11-2 NA TGTGCCAGCACCTATTTCCTCCTCCACTTT CASTYFLLHF
TRBJ2-7 NA TRBV19 medium-sized TGTGCCAGTAGTATAGGGGCCGCAGGTGAGCAGTACTTC CASSIGAAGEQYF
TRBJ1-3 NA TRBV5-1 NA TGCGCCAGCAGCTTCTTTGCCGGCTCTGGAAACACCATATATTTT CASSFFAGSGNTIYF
TRBJ2-7 TRBD1 TRBV7-6 NA TGTGCCAGCAGCACCGGGACAGGGGGAGGGGAGCAGTACTTC CASSTGTGGGEQYF
TRBJ1-1 TRBD1 TRBV28 NA TGTGCCAGCAGTGCCGGACAGGGGGACACTGAAGCTTTCTTT CASSAGQGDTEAFF
TRBJ2-1 TRBD2 TRBV5-1 NA TGCGCCAGCAGCTGGACTAGCGGGAGTGATGAGCAGTTCTTC CASSWTSGSDEQFF
TRBJ2-1 TRBD2 TRBV28 NA TGTGCCAGCAGTGGGACTAGCGGGAGTATGAGGTCCTACAATGAGCAGTTCTTC CASSGTSGSMRSYNEQFF
TRBJ2-1 NA TRBV10-2 NA TGCGCCAGCAGTGTCCGCGGCGGGTTTGAGCAGTTCTTC CASSVRGGFEQFF
TRBJ2-7 NA TRBV7-9 NA TGTGCCAGCAGCTCAAAGGGGCGGCCTTTGGAGCAGTACTTC CASSSKGRPLEQYF
TRBJ2-2 TRBD1 TRBV7-2 NA TGTGCCAGCAGCCTGGACAGGGGCGGCGGGGAGCTGTTTTTT CASSLDRGGGELFF
TRBJ1-1 TRBD1 TRBV6-5 NA TGTGCCAGCAGTTATAAGGGACAGGGGGACACTGAAGCTTTCTTT CASSYKGQGDTEAFF
TRBJ2-7 NA TRBV29-1 NA TGCAGCGGCCACAGGGGAGGCGAGCAGTACTTC CSGHRGGEQYF
TRBJ2-2 TRBD2 TRBV10-3 NA TGTGCCATCAGAGGACTAGCGGGAACGAACACCGGGGAGCTGTTTTTT CAIRGLAGTNTGELFF
TRBJ2-7 NA TRBV3-1/TRBV3-2 NA TGTGCCAGCAGCCCAACCGGGGCAGGGGCGGGTTCCGAGCAGTACTTC CASSPTGAGAGSEQYF
TRBJ2-1 NA TRBV7-2 NA TGTGCCAGCAGCTTAGCAGGGTTGGACGGGAGCAATGAGCAGTTCTTC CASSLAGLDGSNEQFF
TRBJ1-5 TRBD1 TRBV4-3 NA TGCGCCAGCAGCCCCGGGACAGGGAACAATCAGCCCCAGCATTTT CASSPGTGNNQPQHF
TRBJ2-7 TRBD1 TRBV6-5 NA TGTGCCAGCAGTTACTCCCCCCCTAGGGGGCACGAGCAGTACTTC CASSYSPPRGHEQYF
TRBJ2-3 TRBD1 TRBV3-1/TRBV3-2 NA TGTGCCAGCAGCCAAACGACAGGGGGCGCTGGCACAGATACGCAGTATTTT CASSQTTGGAGTDTQYF
TRBJ2-7 TRBD2 TRBV3-1/TRBV3-2 NA TGTGCCAGCAGCCAGTTGGCCAGCGGGAGAAGTTGGGAGCAGTACTTC CASSQLASGRSWEQYF
TRBJ1-6 NA TRBV6-5 few TGTGCCAGCATTATAAGCGGCTCCTATAATTCACCCCTCCACTTT CASIISGSYNSPLHF
TRBJ1-2 TRBD1 TRBV7-9 NA TGTGCCAGCAGCTTAGTGTACCGGGACAGAGAAGCTAACTATGGCTACACCTTC CASSLVYRDREANYGYTF
TRBJ2-7 TRBD2 TRBV5-1 NA TGCGCCAGCAGCCGCTCGGGGACTAGCGGAACCTACGAGCAGTACTTC CASSRSGTSGTYEQYF
TRBJ2-1 TRBD2 TRBV9 NA TGTGCCAGCAGCCCCCACGGACTAGCGGGTTCCTACAATGAGCAGTTCTTC CASSPHGLAGSYNEQFF
TRBJ2-5 NA TRBV7-9 NA TGTGCCAGCAGCACCAGCGGCCAAGAGACCCAGTACTTC CASSTSGQETQYF
TRBJ1-2 TRBD1 TRBV6-5 NA TGTGCCAGCAAAAGGGACAGTAACTATGGCTACACCTTC CASKRDSNYGYTF
TRBJ2-5 NA TRBV21-1 NA TGTGCCAGCACCATACAGGGGGCCGACAACCTAGGAATCGAAGAGACCCAGTACTTC CASTIQGADNLGIEETQYF
TRBJ2-6 TRBD1 TRBV18 NA TGTGCCAGCTCAGACAGGGACTCTGGGGCCAACGTCCTGACTTTC CASSDRDSGANVLTF
TRBJ2-7 NA TRBV14 NA TGTGCCAGCAGCCAAGGAGGCGAGCAGTACTTC CASSQGGEQYF
TRBJ2-1 NA TRBV7-2 NA TGTGCCAGCAGCGGGGGGACTTTGAGCTCCTACAATGAGCAGTTCTTC CASSGGTLSSYNEQFF
TRBJ1-2 NA TRBV5-1 NA TGCGCCAGCAGCCCGGACAGCGTGATCGGGAACTATGGCTACACCTTC CASSPDSVIGNYGYTF
TRBJ2-2 TRBD1 TRBV6-6 NA TGTGCCAGCAGTACGGGACAGTACACCGGGGAGCTGTTTTTT CASSTGQYTGELFF
TRBJ2-2 TRBD2 TRBV9 NA TGTGCCAGCAGCGCCCAACTAGCGGGAGAGGTAAACACCGGGGAGCTGTTTTTT CASSAQLAGEVNTGELFF
TRBJ1-1 NA TRBV18 NA TGTGCCAGCTCACCCCTAGCACAGGGAACTGAAGCTTTCTTT CASSPLAQGTEAFF
TRBJ2-7 TRBD1 TRBV18 NA TGTGCCAGCTCGCGGACAGGGGGCGAATCCCACGAGCAGTACTTC CASSRTGGESHEQYF